This T cell receptor beta chain was observed in a study of prognosis after radiotherapy for stage I lung cancer. In the study overall: Aged roughly 50 to 84 years, with a median of around 74 years, the patients were more than 10 men and roughly six women. Subsequent to radiotherapy, distant metastatic disease emerged in a few patients (median around 7 months), whereas approximately 14 exhibited no significant progression. Nobody among the patients got concurrent therapy with stereotactic body radiotherapy. Study conclusions and caveats: The median unique TCR clone count dropped from approximately 10,000 to 7,000 after stereotactic body radiation therapy.

Concerning this clonotype itself: Antigen unknown.

Per the germline V gene, CDR1 is SGHAT and CDR2 is FQNNGV. Trimming cost V 0 bases and J 9 bases, with 6 bases left between them. The CDR3 is 12 amino acids. TCR beta CDR3 amplification from genomic DNA was performed by two-round multiplex PCR. Specific primers for each TRBV and TRBJ gene were what first-round PCR used. One entry per CDR3 protein results from TCRdb running MiXCR on the multiplex PCR reads. The sample contains roughly 30,000 distinct CDR3 sequences, less than 40% of which appear only once. The clonotype comes from a donor aged 50 or older with non-small cell lung cancer. The sample in question was PBMCs, obtained before or after stereotactic body radiation therapy (not recorded which). The chain recombines TRBV11-2 with TRBJ2-1; D ambiguous. CDR3 nucleotide sequence: TGTGCCAGCAGCTTAGATAAACTTGAGCAGTTCTTC. It specifies CASSLDKLEQFF.